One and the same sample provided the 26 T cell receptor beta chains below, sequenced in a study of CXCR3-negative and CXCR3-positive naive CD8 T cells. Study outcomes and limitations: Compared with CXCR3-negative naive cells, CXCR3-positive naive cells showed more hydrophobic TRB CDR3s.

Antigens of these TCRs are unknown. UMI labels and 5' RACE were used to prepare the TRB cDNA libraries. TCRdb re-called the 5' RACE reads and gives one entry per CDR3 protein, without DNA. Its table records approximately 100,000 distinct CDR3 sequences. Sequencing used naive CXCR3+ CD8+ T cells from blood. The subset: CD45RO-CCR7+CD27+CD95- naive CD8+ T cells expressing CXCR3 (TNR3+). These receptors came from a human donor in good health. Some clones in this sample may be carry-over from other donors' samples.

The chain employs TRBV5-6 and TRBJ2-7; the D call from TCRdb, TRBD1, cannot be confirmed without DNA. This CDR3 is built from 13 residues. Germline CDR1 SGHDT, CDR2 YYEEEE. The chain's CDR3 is CASSQGQRNEQYF.

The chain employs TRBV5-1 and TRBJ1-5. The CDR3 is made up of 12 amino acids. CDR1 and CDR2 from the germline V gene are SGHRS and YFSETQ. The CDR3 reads CASSSSLCLQHF.

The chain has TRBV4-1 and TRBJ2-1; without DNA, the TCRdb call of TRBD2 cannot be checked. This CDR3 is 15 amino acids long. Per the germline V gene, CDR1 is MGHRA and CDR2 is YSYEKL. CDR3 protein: CASSQVGLAVNEQFF.

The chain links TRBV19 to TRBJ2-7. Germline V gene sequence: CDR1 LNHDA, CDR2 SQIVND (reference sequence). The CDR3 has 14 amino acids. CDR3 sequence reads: CASSLAGGLEEQYF. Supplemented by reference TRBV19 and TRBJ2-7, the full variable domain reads DGGITQSPKYLFRKEGQNVTLSCEQNLNHDAMYWYRQDPGQGLRLIYYSQIVNDFQKGDIAEGYSVSREKKESFPLTVTSAQKNPTAFYLCASSLAGGLEEQYFGPGTRLTVT.

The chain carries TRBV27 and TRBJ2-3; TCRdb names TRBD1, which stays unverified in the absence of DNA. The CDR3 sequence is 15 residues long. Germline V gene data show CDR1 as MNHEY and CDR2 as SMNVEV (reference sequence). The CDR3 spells CASSSDRGLSDTQYF.

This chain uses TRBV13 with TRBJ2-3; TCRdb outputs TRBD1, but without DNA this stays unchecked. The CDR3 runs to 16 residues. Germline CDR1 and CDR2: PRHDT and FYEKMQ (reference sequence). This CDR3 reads CASSSGTGTGTDTQYF.

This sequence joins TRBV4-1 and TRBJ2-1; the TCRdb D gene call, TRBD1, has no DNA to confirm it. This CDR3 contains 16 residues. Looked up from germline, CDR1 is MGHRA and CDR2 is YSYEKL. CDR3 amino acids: CASSQAGIPAPNEQFF.

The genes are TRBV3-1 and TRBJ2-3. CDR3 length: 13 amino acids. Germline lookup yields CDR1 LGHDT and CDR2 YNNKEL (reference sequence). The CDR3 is CASSQVVSDTQYF.

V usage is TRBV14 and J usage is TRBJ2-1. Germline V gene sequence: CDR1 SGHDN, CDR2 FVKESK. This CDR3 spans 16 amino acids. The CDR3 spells CASSQDQMSSYNEQFF.

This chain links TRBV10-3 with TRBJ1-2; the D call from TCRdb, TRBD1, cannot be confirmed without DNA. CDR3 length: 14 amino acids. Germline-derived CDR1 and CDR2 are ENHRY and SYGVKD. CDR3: CAISGIGAGYGYTF.

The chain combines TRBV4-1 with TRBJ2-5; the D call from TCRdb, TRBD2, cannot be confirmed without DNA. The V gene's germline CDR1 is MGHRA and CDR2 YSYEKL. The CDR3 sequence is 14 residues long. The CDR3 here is CASSQLPSVETQYF.

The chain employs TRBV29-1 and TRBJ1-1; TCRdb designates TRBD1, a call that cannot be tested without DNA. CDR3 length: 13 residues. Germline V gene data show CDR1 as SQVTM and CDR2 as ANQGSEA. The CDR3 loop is CSVEEGGHTEAFF. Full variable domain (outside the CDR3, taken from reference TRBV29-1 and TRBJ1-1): SAVISQKPSRDICQRGTSLTIQCQVDSQVTMMFWYRQQPGQSLTLIATANQGSEATYESGFVIDKFPISRPNLTFSTLTVSNMSPEDSSIYLCSVEEGGHTEAFFGQGTRLTVV.

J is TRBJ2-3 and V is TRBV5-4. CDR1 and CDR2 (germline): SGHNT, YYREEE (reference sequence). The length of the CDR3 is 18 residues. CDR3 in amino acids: CASSFGVLRSFPTDTQYF. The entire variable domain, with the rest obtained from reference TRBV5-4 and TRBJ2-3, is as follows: ETGVTQSPTHLIKTRGQQVTLRCSSQSGHNTVSWYQQALGQGPQFIFQYYREEENGRGNFPPRFSGLQFPNYSSELNVNALELDDSALYLCASSFGVLRSFPTDTQYFGPGTRLTVL.

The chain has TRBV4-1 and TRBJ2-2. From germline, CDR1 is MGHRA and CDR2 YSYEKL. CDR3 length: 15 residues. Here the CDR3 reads CASSQVTANTGELFF.

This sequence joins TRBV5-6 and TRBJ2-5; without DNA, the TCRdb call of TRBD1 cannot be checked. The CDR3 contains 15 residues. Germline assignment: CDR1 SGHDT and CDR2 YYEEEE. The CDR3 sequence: CASSRRTGVFETQYF.

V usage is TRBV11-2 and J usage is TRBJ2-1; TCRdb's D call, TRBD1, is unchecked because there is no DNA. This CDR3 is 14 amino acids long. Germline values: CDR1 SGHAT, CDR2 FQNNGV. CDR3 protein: CASSFGQEGNEQFF.

CDR3 sequence: CASRTGTARPDTQYF. The rearrangement links TRBV4-2 to TRBJ2-3; TCRdb calls TRBD1, which cannot be checked without DNA. This CDR3 region has 15 residues. CDR1 LGHNA and CDR2 YNFKEQ come from the germline V gene.

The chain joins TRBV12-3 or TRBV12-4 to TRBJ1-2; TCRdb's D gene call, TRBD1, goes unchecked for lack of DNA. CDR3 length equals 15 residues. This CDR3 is CASRTGQGAGDGYTF.

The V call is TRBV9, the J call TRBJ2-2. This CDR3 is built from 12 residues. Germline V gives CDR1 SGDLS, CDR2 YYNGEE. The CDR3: CASSQSPGELFF.

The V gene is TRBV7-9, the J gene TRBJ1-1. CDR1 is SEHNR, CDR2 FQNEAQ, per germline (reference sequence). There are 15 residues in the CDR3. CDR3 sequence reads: CASSLLDGVNTEAFF.

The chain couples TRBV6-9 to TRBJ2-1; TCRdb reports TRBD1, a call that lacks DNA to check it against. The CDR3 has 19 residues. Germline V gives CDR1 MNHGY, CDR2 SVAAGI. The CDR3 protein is CASSYLGREGAGSYNEQFF.

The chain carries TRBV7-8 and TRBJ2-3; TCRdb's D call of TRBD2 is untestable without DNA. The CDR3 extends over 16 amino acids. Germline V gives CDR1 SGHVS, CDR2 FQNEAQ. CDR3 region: CASSSRTSGGTDTQYF.

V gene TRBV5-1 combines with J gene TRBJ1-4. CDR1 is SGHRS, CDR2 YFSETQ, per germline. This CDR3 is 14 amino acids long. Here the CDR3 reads CASTEAHLNEKLFF.

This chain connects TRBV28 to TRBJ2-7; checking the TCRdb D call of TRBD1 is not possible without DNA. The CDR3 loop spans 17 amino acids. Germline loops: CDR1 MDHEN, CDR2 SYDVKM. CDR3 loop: CASSPNAGGLSGYEQYF.

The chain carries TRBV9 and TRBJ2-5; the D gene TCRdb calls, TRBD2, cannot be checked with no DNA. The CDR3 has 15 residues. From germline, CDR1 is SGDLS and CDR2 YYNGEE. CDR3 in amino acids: CASSGSRDLEETQYF.

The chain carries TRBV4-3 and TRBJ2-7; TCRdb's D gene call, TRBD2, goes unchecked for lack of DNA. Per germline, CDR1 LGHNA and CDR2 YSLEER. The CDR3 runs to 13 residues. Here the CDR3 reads CASSQDRGPEQYF.